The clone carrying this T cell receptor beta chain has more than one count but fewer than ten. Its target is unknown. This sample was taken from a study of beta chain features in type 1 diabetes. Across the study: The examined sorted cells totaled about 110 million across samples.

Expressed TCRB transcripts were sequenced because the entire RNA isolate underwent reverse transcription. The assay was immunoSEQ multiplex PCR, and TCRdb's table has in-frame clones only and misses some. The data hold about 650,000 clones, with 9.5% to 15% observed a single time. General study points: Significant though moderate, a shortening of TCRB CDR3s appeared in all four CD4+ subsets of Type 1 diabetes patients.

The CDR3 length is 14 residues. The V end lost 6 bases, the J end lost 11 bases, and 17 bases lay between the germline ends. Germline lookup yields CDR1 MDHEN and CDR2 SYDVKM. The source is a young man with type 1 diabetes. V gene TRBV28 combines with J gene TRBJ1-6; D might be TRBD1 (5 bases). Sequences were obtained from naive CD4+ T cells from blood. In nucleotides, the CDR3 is TGTGCCAGCAGGCCTACCTCCGAGGGGACACCCCTCCACTTT. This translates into CASRPTSEGTPLHF. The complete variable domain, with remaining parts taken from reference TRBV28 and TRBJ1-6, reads DVKVTQSSRYLVKRTGEKVFLECVQDMDHENMFWYRQDPGLGLRLIYFSYDVKMKEKGDIPEGYSVSREKKERFSLILESASTNQTSMYLCASRPTSEGTPLHFGNGTRLTVT.